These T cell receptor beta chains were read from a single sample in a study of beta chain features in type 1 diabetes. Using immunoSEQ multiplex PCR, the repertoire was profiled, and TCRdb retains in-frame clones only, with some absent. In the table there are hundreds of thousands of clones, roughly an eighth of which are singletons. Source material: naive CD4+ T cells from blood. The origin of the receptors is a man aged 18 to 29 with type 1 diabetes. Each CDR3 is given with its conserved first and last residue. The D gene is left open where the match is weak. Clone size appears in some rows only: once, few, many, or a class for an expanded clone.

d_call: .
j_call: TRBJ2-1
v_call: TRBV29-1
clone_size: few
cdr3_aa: CSVVPGYNEQFF
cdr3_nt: TGCAGCGTCGTCCCAGGTTACAATGAGCAGTTCTTC

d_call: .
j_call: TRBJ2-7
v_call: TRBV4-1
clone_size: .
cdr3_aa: CASSPVYSGPHNEQYF
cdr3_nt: TGCGCCAGCAGCCCCGTATATTCGGGGCCGCATAACGAGCAGTACTTC

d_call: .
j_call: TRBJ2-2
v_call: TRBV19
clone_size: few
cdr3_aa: CASSKTEYTGELFF
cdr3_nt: TGTGCCAGTAGCAAGACAGAGTACACCGGGGAGCTGTTTTTT

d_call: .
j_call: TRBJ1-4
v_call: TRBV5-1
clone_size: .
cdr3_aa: CASSGGVLNEKLFF
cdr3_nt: TGCGCCAGCAGCGGAGGGGTTCTTAATGAAAAACTGTTTTTT

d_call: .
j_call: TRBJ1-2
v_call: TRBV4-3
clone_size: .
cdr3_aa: CASSQDLARNYGYTF
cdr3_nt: TGCGCCAGCAGCCAAGATTTAGCCAGAAACTATGGCTACACCTTC

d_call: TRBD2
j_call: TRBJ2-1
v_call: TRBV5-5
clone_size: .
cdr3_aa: CASSQAVLADTYNEQFF
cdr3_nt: TGTGCCAGCAGCCAAGCCGTCCTAGCGGACACCTACAATGAGCAGTTCTTC

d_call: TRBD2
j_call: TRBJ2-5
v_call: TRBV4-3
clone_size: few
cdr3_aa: CASSQLAGTGTQYF
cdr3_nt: TGCGCCAGCAGCCAACTAGCGGGAACGGGGACCCAGTACTTC

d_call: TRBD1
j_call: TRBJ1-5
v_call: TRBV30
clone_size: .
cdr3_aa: CAWSVTGGRAQHF
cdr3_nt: TGTGCCTGGAGTGTCACAGGGGGTAGGGCCCAGCATTTT

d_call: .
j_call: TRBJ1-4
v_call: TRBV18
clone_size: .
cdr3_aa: CASSPPGKRVNEKLFF
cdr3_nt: TGTGCCAGCTCACCACCGGGGAAAAGGGTGAATGAAAAACTGTTTTTT

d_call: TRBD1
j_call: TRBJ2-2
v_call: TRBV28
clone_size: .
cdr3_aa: CASSSAGQGMAGELFF
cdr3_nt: TGTGCCAGCAGTTCGGCCGGACAGGGGATGGCCGGGGAGCTGTTTTTT

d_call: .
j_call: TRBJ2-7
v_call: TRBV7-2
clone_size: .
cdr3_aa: CASSLSGQSYEQYF
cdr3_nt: TGTGCCAGCAGCTTAAGTGGGCAGAGCTACGAGCAGTACTTC

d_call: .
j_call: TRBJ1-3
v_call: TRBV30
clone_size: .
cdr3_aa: CAWSQGSSGNTIYF
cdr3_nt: TGTGCCTGGAGCCAGGGGAGCTCTGGAAACACCATATATTTT

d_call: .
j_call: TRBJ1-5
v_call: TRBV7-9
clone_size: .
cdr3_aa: CASSHPLGPQHF
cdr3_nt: TGTGCCAGCAGCCACCCGCTAGGGCCCCAGCATTTT

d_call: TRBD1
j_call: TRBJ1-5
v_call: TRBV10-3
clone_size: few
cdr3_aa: CAISVTGGNQPQHF
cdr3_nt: TGTGCCATCAGTGTGACAGGGGGGAATCAGCCCCAGCATTTT

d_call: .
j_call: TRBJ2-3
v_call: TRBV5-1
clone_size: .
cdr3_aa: CASSPRQTTDTQYF
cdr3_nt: TGCGCCAGCAGCCCCAGACAGACCACAGATACGCAGTATTTT

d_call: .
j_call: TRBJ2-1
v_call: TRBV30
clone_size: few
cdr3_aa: CAWSGGRGEQFF
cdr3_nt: TGTGCCTGGAGTGGGGGGCGAGGGGAGCAGTTCTTC

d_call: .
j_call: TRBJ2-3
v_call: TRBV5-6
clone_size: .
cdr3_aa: CASSLESDTQYF
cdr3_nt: TGTGCCAGCAGCTTGGAATCAGATACGCAGTATTTT

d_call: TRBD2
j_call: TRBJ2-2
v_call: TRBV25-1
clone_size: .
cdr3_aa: CASRTSGNTGELFF
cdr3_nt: TGTGCCAGCAGGACTAGCGGGAACACCGGGGAGCTGTTTTTT

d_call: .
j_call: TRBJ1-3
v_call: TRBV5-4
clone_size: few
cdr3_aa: CASSANRAGNTIYF
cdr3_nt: TGTGCCAGCAGCGCGAACAGGGCTGGAAACACCATATATTTT

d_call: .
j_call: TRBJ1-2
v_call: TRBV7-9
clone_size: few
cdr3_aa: CASSLAQGSNYGYTF
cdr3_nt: TGTGCCAGCAGCTTAGCTCAGGGGAGTAACTATGGCTACACCTTC

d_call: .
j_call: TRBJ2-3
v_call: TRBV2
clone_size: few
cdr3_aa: CASKGLSDTQYF
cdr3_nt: TGTGCCAGCAAAGGCTTATCAGATACGCAGTATTTT

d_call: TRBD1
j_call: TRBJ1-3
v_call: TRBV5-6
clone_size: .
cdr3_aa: CASSLPTGGLSGNTIYF
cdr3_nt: TGTGCCAGCAGCTTGCCGACAGGGGGCCTCTCTGGAAACACCATATATTTT

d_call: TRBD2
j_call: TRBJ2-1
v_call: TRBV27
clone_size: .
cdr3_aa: CASLTSGGRNEQFF
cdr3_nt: TGTGCCAGCCTTACTAGCGGGGGGCGGAATGAGCAGTTCTTC

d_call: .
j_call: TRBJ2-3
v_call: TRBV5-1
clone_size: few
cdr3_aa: CASSLGRSAESTDTQYF
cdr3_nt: TGCGCCAGCAGCTTGGGACGATCAGCGGAAAGCACAGATACGCAGTATTTT

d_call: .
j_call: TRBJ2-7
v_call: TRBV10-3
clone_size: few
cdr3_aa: CAISERQLGEQYF
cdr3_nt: TGTGCCATCAGTGAGCGACAGCTCGGCGAGCAGTACTTC

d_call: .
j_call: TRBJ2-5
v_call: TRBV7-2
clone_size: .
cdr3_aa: CASSLAQRVETQYF
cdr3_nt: TGTGCCAGCAGCTTAGCGCAAAGGGTGGAGACCCAGTACTTC

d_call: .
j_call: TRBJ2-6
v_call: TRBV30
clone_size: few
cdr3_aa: CACPRRGSGGANVLTF
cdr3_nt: TGTGCCTGTCCCAGGCGGGGTTCCGGTGGGGCCAACGTCCTGACTTTC

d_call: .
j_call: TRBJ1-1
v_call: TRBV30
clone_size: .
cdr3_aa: CAWRGRWNTEAFF
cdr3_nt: TGTGCCTGGAGGGGACGGTGGAACACTGAAGCTTTCTTT

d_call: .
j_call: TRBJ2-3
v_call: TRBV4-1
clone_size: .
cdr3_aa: CASSQDMGSTDTQYF
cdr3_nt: TGCGCCAGCAGCCAAGACATGGGTAGCACAGATACGCAGTATTTT

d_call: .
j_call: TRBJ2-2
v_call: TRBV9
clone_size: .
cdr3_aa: CASSQLSTGELFF
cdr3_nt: TGTGCCAGCAGCCAATTGAGCACCGGGGAGCTGTTTTTT

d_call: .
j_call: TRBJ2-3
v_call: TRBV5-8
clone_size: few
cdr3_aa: CASSLSFLRFTQYF
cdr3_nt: TGTGCCAGCAGCTTGTCATTCTTACGCTTTACGCAGTATTTT

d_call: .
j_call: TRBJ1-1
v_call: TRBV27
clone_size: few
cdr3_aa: CASSLSRGQVGAFF
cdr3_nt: TGTGCCAGCAGTTTATCTCGGGGACAAGTAGGAGCTTTCTTT

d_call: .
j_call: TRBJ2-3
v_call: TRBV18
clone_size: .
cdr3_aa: CASSPNTDTQYF
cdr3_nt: TGTGCCAGCTCGCCCAACACAGATACGCAGTATTTT

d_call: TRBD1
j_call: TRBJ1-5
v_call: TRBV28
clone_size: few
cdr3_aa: CASSRTGLSNQPQHF
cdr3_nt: TGTGCCAGCAGTAGGACAGGACTTAGCAATCAGCCCCAGCATTTT

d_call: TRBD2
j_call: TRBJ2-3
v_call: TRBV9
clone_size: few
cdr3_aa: CASSETSGFPSSTDTQYF
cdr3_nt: TGTGCCAGCAGCGAGACTAGCGGATTCCCTTCTAGCACAGATACGCAGTATTTT

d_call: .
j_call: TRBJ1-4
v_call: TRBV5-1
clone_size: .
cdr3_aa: CASSLTPGNEKLFF
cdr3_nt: TGCGCCAGCAGCCTGACCCCCGGGAATGAAAAACTGTTTTTT

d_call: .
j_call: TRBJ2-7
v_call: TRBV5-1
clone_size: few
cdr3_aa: CASNPSGSTYEQYF
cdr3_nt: TGCGCCAGCAACCCCTCGGGCAGCACCTACGAGCAGTACTTC

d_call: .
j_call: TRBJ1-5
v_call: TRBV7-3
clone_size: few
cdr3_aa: CASSLGLNQPQHF
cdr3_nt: TGTGCCAGCAGCTTAGGTTTGAATCAGCCCCAGCATTTT

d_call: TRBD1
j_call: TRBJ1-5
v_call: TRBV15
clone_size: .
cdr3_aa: CATSPAGTGGNQPQHF
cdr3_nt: TGTGCCACCAGCCCGGCCGGTACAGGGGGCAATCAGCCCCAGCATTTT

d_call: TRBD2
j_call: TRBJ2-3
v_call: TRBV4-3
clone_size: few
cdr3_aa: CASSQDPPSGGTDTQYF
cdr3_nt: TGCGCCAGCAGCCAAGATCCCCCCAGCGGGGGGACGGATACGCAGTATTTT

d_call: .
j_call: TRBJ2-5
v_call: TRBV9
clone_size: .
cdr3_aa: CASSLGLAQETQYF
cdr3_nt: TGTGCCAGCAGCCTTGGACTGGCTCAAGAGACCCAGTACTTC

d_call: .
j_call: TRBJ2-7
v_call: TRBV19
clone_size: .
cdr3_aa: CASSPAGDYEQYF
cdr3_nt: TGTGCCAGTAGTCCCGCCGGGGACTACGAGCAGTACTTC